Listed below are T cell receptor beta chains from one sample, sequenced in a study of blood T cell repertoires in COVID-19. The method was immunoSEQ multiplex PCR; TCRdb's version includes in-frame clones alone and lacks a portion of them. The top ten hold 8% to 10% of the sample, which has hundreds of thousands of clones, about 83% seen once. Specimen: peripheral blood. The receptors shown here come from a woman aged 45-65 years who had recovered from COVID-19. The CDR3 runs from the conserved cysteine through the conserved F or W. D genes are given only for firm matches. Clone size, where shown, is once, few, many, or a class for clones that have expanded.

13 | NA | TRBJ2-1 | TRBV29-1 | NA | CSAVGLLGNEQFF | TGCAGCGCAGTGGGGCTCCTCGGGAATGAGCAGTTCTTC
18 | NA | TRBJ2-2 | TRBV28 | TRBD2 | CASSLWGLLAGNTGELFF | TGTGCCAGCAGTTTATGGGGGTTGCTAGCGGGGAACACCGGGGAGCTGTTTTTT
15 | NA | TRBJ2-3 | TRBV27 | TRBD1 | CASSPLGQGGNTQYF | TGTGCCAGCAGCCCCCTTGGACAGGGGGGGAATACGCAGTATTTT
15 | NA | TRBJ1-6 | TRBV11-2 | NA | CASSFRDIGRSPLHF | TGTGCCAGCAGCTTCCGGGACATCGGTAGATCACCCCTCCACTTT
16 | NA | TRBJ1-2 | TRBV7-8 | TRBD1 | CASSRRRGQGNYGYTF | TGTGCCAGCAGCCGACGAAGGGGACAGGGGAACTATGGCTACACCTTC
14 | NA | TRBJ2-5 | TRBV28 | NA | CASSLEGSQETQYF | TGTGCCAGCAGTTTAGAGGGCAGTCAAGAGACCCAGTACTTC
13 | NA | TRBJ1-1 | TRBV27 | NA | CASRTNSNTEAFF | TGTGCCAGCAGAACCAACAGCAACACTGAAGCTTTCTTT
13 | NA | TRBJ2-7 | TRBV13 | TRBD2 | CASGGVAEYEQYF | TGTGCCAGTGGGGGGGTAGCCGAATACGAGCAGTACTTC
14 | few | TRBJ1-5 | TRBV21-1 | NA | CASSKGQGNQPQHF | TGTGCCAGCAGCAAAGGACAGGGCAATCAGCCCCAGCATTTT
13 | NA | TRBJ1-1 | TRBV11-1 | NA | CASSTDSATEAFF | TGTGCCAGCAGCACCGACAGCGCCACTGAAGCTTTCTTT